The entry below gives a single T cell receptor beta chain sequence along with its context. Its target is not known. PCR involved 60 Vbeta and 13 Jbeta primers. Sequencing was performed with immunoSEQ multiplex PCR; in TCRdb, only in-frame clones are kept and a portion is missing. The table has 150,000 to 200,000 clones, 81% seen once; the top ten hold around 1.9%. The data were taken from a study of cytomegalovirus exposure and HLA in healthy donors. Background on the study: For the roughly 400 genotyped donors, roughly 80% fell within the Caucasian-associated ancestry cluster. Findings of the study overall: Reports state that TCR beta sequences accurately predicted most subjects' HLA-A and HLA-B alleles. Because they were indistinguishable, some V segments, including TRBV6-2 and TRBV6-3, were excluded.

Trimming took off 0 bases at V and 1 base at J, with 9 bases between the two ends. Germline V gives CDR1 SEHNR, CDR2 FQNEAQ (reference sequence). The CDR3 extends over 15 amino acids. The clonotype was recovered from a man between 18 and 35 years old in good health and CMV-seronegative. This chain uses TRBV7-9 with TRBJ1-1; D remains unclear. Sequencing was performed on PBMCs. DNA of the CDR3: TGTGCCAGCAGCTTAGCCGGGTCCCCGAACACTGAAGCTTTCTTT. It codes for CASSLAGSPNTEAFF.